The 3 T cell receptor beta chains given below trace back to one sample, sequenced in a study of post-analysis software for immune sequencing data. The TCR beta cDNA libraries contained unique molecular identifiers. TCRdb reprocessed the PCR reads with MiXCR, giving one entry per CDR3 protein. The table records about 540,000 distinct CDR3 sequences, under 40% of them present only once. For these receptors, no antigen is known. Overall study findings and caveats: Elevated frequency relative to controls characterized four or five TRBV segments in patients, TRBV5-6, TRBV5-1 and TRBV20-1 among them.

The sequenced sample was blood. These receptors were obtained from a girl aged 2-17 years with multiple sclerosis.

About this clonotype itself: A read error may be the cause here, since a much bigger clone is one base away. Because the CDR3 is missing its conserved closing phenylalanine or tryptophan, this is likely a read error. As DNA, the CDR3 is TGTGCCAGCAGGACTAGCGGGCAAGAGACCCAGTACTTA. Translation: CASRTSGQETQYL. The chain combines TRBV6-1 with TRBJ2-5; 10 nucleotides line up with TRBD2. Per germline, CDR1 MNHNS and CDR2 SASEGT. J was trimmed by 2 bases and V by 6 bases; bases with no gene match: 0. The length of the CDR3 is 13 residues.

This clonotype occurred a few times. The chain combines TRBV7-9 with TRBJ1-6, with a possible D match to TRBD1 (6 bases). V dropped 4 bases and J dropped 4 bases, with 11 bases sitting between them. The CDR3 is made up of 15 amino acids. The germline gives CDR1 SEHNR, CDR2 FQNEAQ (reference sequence). This CDR3 reads CASSSEGGYNSPLHF. CDR3 DNA sequence: TGTGCCAGCAGCTCCGAGGGGGGGTATAATTCACCCCTCCACTTT.

This clonotype came up a few times. This sequence joins TRBV5-1 and TRBJ2-6; D may be TRBD2 (6 bases). The CDR3 loop spans 16 amino acids. Germline V gene data show CDR1 as SGHRS and CDR2 as YFSETQ. V shed 4 bases and J shed 0 bases, with 11 bases lying between them. CDR3: CASSLTAGSGANVLTF. Here the CDR3 DNA reads TGCGCCAGCAGCCTCACAGCGGGCTCTGGGGCCAACGTCCTGACTTTC.